This T cell receptor (beta chain) was identified in a study of T cell changes during pregnancy in multiple sclerosis. This CDR3 is built from 13 residues. The trim removed 4 bases at V and 4 bases at J, leaving 2 bases unmatched. Germline V gene lookup returns CDR1 SNHLY and CDR2 FYNNEI. Clones were read by immunoSEQ multiplex PCR, and TCRdb kept only the in-frame ones, dropping some. Among about 47,000 clones, 80% to 90% were seen once, and the ten largest hold 7% to 10%. The sequencing here drew on CD8+ T cells from peripheral blood mononuclear cells, taken in the second trimester of pregnancy. The TCR comes from a female donor with multiple sclerosis, enrolled in a pregnancy study. V usage is TRBV2 and J usage is TRBJ2-5; 8 nucleotides match TRBD2. CDR3 in DNA: TGTGCCAGCAGTGCGGGGGGGGTAGAGACCCAGTACTTC. It specifies CASSAGGVETQYF.